Sequencing of this T cell receptor beta chain was carried out in a study of T cells after yellow fever vaccination. Trimming stripped 5 bases from V and 9 bases from J, with 17 bases between. In germline, CDR1 is DFQATT, CDR2 SNEGSKA (reference sequence). This CDR3 is 14 amino acids long. TCRdb reanalysed the 5' RACE reads using MiXCR and keeps one entry per CDR3 protein. This table holds around 300,000 distinct CDR3 sequences, about 4% found once. This clonotype was detected a few times. The V and J genes are TRBV20-1 and TRBJ1-6; D might be TRBD1 (6 bases). The clonotype was recovered from a man between 18 and 29 years old who received the YFV17D yellow fever vaccine. The material sequenced was PBMCs, taken 5 days after the yellow fever booster vaccination. The DNA of the CDR3 is TGCAGTGCTTGGAGGACAGCTATGGGTTCACCCCTCCACTTT. This translates into CSAWRTAMGSPLHF.